This T cell receptor (beta chain) was recorded in a study of T cell responses to AZD1222 COVID-19 vaccine. Measured with immunoSEQ multiplex PCR; TCRdb has only the in-frame clones, and not every one. The sample holds more than 95,000 clones; more than 70% are singletons and the top ten take 10%. This sequence originates from an adult in good health. The specimen was peripheral blood, collected on day 0 of AZD1222 vaccination.

CDR3: CASSREQEEEAFF. The CDR3 DNA reads TGTGCCAGCTCGAGGGAGCAAGAGGAAGAAGCTTTCTTT. The rearrangement joins TRBV18 to TRBJ1-1, with D unclear. Germline V CDR1 and CDR2: KGHSH, LQKENI. V was cut by 6 bases and J by 8 bases, with 16 bases left in between. This CDR3 contains 13 residues.